The 7 T cell receptor beta chains below all came from one sample that was sequenced in a study of cytomegalovirus exposure and HLA in healthy donors. Primers included in the PCR were 60 Vbeta and 13 Jbeta primers. Data came from immunoSEQ multiplex PCR; TCRdb stores just in-frame clones and leaves some out. This table lists about 42,000 clones. The specimen was PBMCs. These receptors all stem from a man aged 25-40 years in good health and CMV-seronegative.

This chain links TRBV18 with TRBJ1-5, with D unclear. The CDR3 has 13 amino acids. V was trimmed by 2 bases and J by 5 bases, leaving 7 bases between them. Germline CDR1 and CDR2: KGHSH and LQKENI. The CDR3 nucleotides are TGTGCCAGCTCACCATCCCCGGATCAGCCCCAGCATTTT. This encodes CASSPSPDQPQHF.

The CDR3 region has the DNA TGTGCCAGCAGTGAACGGGGAGGGTCCTACACCGGGGAGCTGTTTTTT. Its protein product is CASSERGGSYTGELFF. The chain combines TRBV6-1 with TRBJ2-2; 7 bases line up with TRBD2. V lost 2 bases to trimming and J lost 3 bases; unmatched junction nucleotides: 6. The CDR3 loop spans 16 amino acids. CDR1 is MNHNS and CDR2 is SASEGT in the germline V gene.

The chain is built from TRBV7-9 and TRBJ2-7; TRBD1 matches at 9 bases. Germline CDR1 SEHNR, CDR2 FQNEAQ (reference sequence). J lost 3 bases, V lost 5 bases, and 2 bases had no gene match. The CDR3 is made up of 13 amino acids. CDR3 in amino acids: CASSTGQGYEQYF. Here the CDR3 DNA reads TGTGCCAGCAGCACGGGACAGGGCTACGAGCAGTACTTC.

The rearrangement uses TRBV4-2 and TRBJ1-2; D possibly corresponds to TRBD1 (5 bases). V was clipped by 0 bases and J by 4 bases, with 15 bases between them. CDR3 length: 16 residues. Germline values: CDR1 LGHNA, CDR2 YNFKEQ. The CDR3 sequence: CASSQEQGSSAYGYTF. The CDR3 nucleotides read TGTGCCAGCAGCCAAGAGCAGGGAAGTTCGGCCTATGGCTACACCTTC.

V usage is TRBV19 and J usage is TRBJ1-2, with unresolved D. Trimming cost V 4 bases and J 0 bases, with 12 bases left between them. This CDR3 region has 15 residues. Germline V gene data show CDR1 as LNHDA and CDR2 as SQIVND (reference sequence). CDR3 nucleotides: TGTGCCAGTAGTAGTGACGACACTGCTAACTATGGCTACACCTTC. Translated: CASSSDDTANYGYTF.

V and J are TRBV7-9 and TRBJ1-1, with 8 bases matching TRBD1. V lost 5 bases to trimming and J lost 10 bases; unmatched junction nucleotides: 6. The CDR3 consists of 12 residues. CDR1 is SEHNR, CDR2 FQNEAQ, per germline (reference sequence). The CDR3 loop reads CASSQDRVPAFF. CDR3 DNA sequence: TGTGCCAGCAGCCAGGACAGGGTACCAGCTTTCTTT.

The CDR3: CASSQARGLAGAKEDTQYF. The CDR3 nucleotides are TGTGCCAGCAGCCAAGCCCGAGGACTAGCGGGAGCTAAGGAAGATACGCAGTATTTT. V gene TRBV4-2 combines with J gene TRBJ2-3, with 13 positions matching TRBD2. The CDR3 runs 19 residues. The V segment lost 1 base and the J segment 5 bases; nucleotides outside the gene matches: 12. Per germline, CDR1 LGHNA and CDR2 YNFKEQ.